This TCR beta chain was recovered during a study of T cell repertoires in cytomegalovirus infection. Study summary: CMV infection and matching HLA type were both indicated by public TCR beta signatures. The study's findings and limits: HLA-C-restricted CMV-specific TCR beta clonotypes prevailed in the ex vivo response.

The CDR3 is 14 residues long. Trimming took off 5 bases at V and 8 bases at J, with 16 bases between the two ends. CDR1 and CDR2 (germline): LGHNA, YSLEER. A note on this clonotype: Its cognate antigen is unknown.

TCRdb recomputed calls from the reads with MiXCR, one row per CDR3 protein. The sample carries about 530,000 distinct CDR3 sequences, about 30% recorded once. The sample was PBMCs. This sequence joins TRBV4-3 and TRBJ2-1; a possible D gene is TRBD1 (5 bases). The TCR was taken from a human donor in good health (CMV status not recorded). Some clones in this sample may be carry-over from other donors' samples. Here the CDR3 DNA reads TGCGCCAGCAGCTTATCCTTCGGCAGGGATGAGCAGTTCTTC. Its protein is CASSLSFGRDEQFF.